These 18 T cell receptor beta chains originate from one sample sequenced in a study of regulatory T cells. Amplification used 52 TRBV primers and 13 TRBJ primers. Generated by immunoSEQ multiplex PCR, the TCRdb table keeps only in-frame clones and is missing some. The sample contains some 17,000 clones, roughly 90% of which appear only once. The specimen sequenced was CD8+ T cells sorted from blood. These receptors were obtained from a person aged 18-35 years with CD3G deficiency.

This clone was observed a handful of times. This chain uses TRBV5-1 with TRBJ2-3, with 7 nucleotides matching TRBD2. There are 15 residues in the CDR3. V lost 4 bases to trimming and J lost 2 bases; unmatched junction nucleotides: 7. Germline-derived CDR1 and CDR2 are SGHRS and YFSETQ. CDR3 residues: CASSIRDYVTDTQYF. The CDR3 DNA follows: TGCGCCAGCAGCATCCGGGACTATGTCACAGATACGCAGTATTTT.

The V and J genes are TRBV4-1 and TRBJ2-1; 8 nucleotides match TRBD2. CDR1 is MGHRA, CDR2 YSYEKL, per germline. This CDR3 comprises 17 residues. V shed 4 bases, J shed 3 bases, and the junction held 11 bases outside the gene matches. CDR3 loop: CASSPRGAAGDYNEQFF. The DNA of the CDR3 is TGCGCCAGCAGCCCCCGAGGGGCAGCGGGGGACTACAATGAGCAGTTCTTC.

This clone occurred a few times. The chain joins TRBV7-9 to TRBJ2-1; the D is unclear. CDR3 length: 15 amino acids. Trimming left V 6 bases short and J 4 bases short, with 16 bases between. Germline CDR1 SEHNR, CDR2 FQNEAQ (reference sequence). CDR3 protein: CASSPLTPQYNEQFF. The DNA of the CDR3 is TGTGCCAGCAGTCCTCTAACACCTCAATACAATGAGCAGTTCTTC.

V usage is TRBV4-1 and J usage is TRBJ2-5; D unresolved. This CDR3 is 15 amino acids long. Trimming took 0 bases from V and 5 from J, leaving 13 bases between them. Germline V CDR1 and CDR2: MGHRA, YSYEKL. The CDR3 DNA is TGCGCCAGCAGCCAAGAAAGGGTAACTTGGGAGACCCAGTACTTC. Amino acid sequence: CASSQERVTWETQYF.

This clone was seen a few times. The rearrangement uses TRBV7-4 and TRBJ2-2; 12 nucleotides match TRBD2. Per germline, CDR1 SGHVT and CDR2 SQSDAQ. The CDR3 has 14 residues. J was trimmed by 3 bases and V by 8 bases; bases with no gene match: 1. CDR3 coding DNA: TGTGCCAGCCGACTAGCGGGGGACACCGGGGAGCTGTTTTTT. Its translation is CASRLAGDTGELFF.

This chain uses TRBV6-1 with TRBJ2-5; D remains ambiguous. Germline V gives CDR1 MNHNS, CDR2 SASEGT. Trimming removed 3 bases from V and 4 bases from J, with 9 bases in between. CDR3 size: 13 residues. The CDR3 spells CASSEGSGETQYF. CDR3 sequence (DNA): TGTGCCAGCAGTGAGGGGTCAGGAGAGACCCAGTACTTC.

The table lists this clone with a few counts. V gene TRBV6-4 combines with J gene TRBJ2-7, with D maybe TRBD2 (6 bases). Trimming removed 8 bases at V and 4 bases at J, with 30 bases between. The CDR3 has 18 residues. The germline CDR1 and CDR2 sequences are MRHNA and SNTAGT. This CDR3 reads CASPREEAEPPSTYEQYV. The CDR3 DNA reads TGTGCCAGCCCTAGGGAGGAAGCGGAGCCTCCTTCGACTTACGAGCAGTACGTC.

This chain joins TRBV7-9 and TRBJ2-5; the D is unclear. There are 14 residues in the CDR3. V lost 5 bases and J 5 bases, leaving 15 bases between the germline ends. CDR1 SEHNR and CDR2 FQNEAQ come from the germline V gene (reference sequence). CDR3 protein: CASSPPDHWETQYF. In DNA form, the CDR3 reads TGTGCCAGCAGCCCTCCGGACCACTGGGAGACCCAGTACTTC.

V is TRBV4-1 and J is TRBJ2-5; tentatively, D is TRBD1 or TRBD2 (6 bases each). V was cut by 1 base and J by 5 bases, with 14 bases left in between. CDR1 and CDR2 (germline): MGHRA, YSYEKL. The CDR3 runs to 15 residues. Here the CDR3 DNA reads TGCGCCAGCAGCCAAGTGGCACTAGGGGGGGAGACCCAGTACTTC. Amino acid sequence: CASSQVALGGETQYF.

The chain is built from TRBV9 and TRBJ2-1; the D is unclear. The CDR3 spans 15 residues. V lost 0 bases and J lost 7, with 14 bases in between. Germline V gene data show CDR1 as SGDLS and CDR2 as YYNGEE. DNA for the CDR3: TGTGCCAGCAGCGTAGGAAGGGCCTTTAATAATGAGCAGTTCTTC. This sequence encodes CASSVGRAFNNEQFF.

This clone has more than one count but fewer than ten. The J gene is TRBJ2-1, the V gene TRBV7-8; D unresolved. Germline loops: CDR1 SGHVS, CDR2 FQNEAQ. This CDR3 contains 13 residues. Trimming pared 3 bases from V and 14 bases from J, leaving 17 bases between. CDR3 in amino acids: CASSFQALSEKFF. CDR3 in DNA: TGTGCCAGCAGCTTCCAAGCACTCTCGGAGAAGTTCTTC.

The chain uses TRBV4-3 and TRBJ2-5; a weak D match, TRBD2 (5 bases). The J call could be wrong; TRBJ2-7 is a better fit for the DNA end. Germline CDR1 LGHNA, CDR2 YSLEER. This CDR3 comprises 14 residues. Here the CDR3 reads CASSQASKEGEQYF. The CDR3 DNA is TGCGCCAGCAGCCAAGCGAGTAAAGAGGGCGAGCAGTACTTC.

J is TRBJ2-7 and V is TRBV4-2; no clear D gene. Per germline, CDR1 LGHNA and CDR2 YNFKEQ. The CDR3 sequence is 12 residues long. V was clipped by 1 base and J by 6 bases, with 7 bases between them. Here the CDR3 reads CASSQGSGEQYF. CDR3 DNA sequence: TGTGCCAGCAGCCAAGGGAGTGGCGAGCAGTACTTC.

This clone showed up just a few times. The chain employs TRBV4-3 and TRBJ1-3, with D maybe TRBD1 (6 bases). CDR1 is LGHNA, CDR2 YSLEER, per germline. Trimming left V 2 bases short and J 4 bases short, with 18 bases between. The CDR3 extends over 17 amino acids. The CDR3 here is CASSQRYGGRAGNTIYF. As DNA, the CDR3 is TGCGCCAGCAGCCAAAGATATGGGGGGCGGGCAGGAAACACCATATATTTT.

The chain combines TRBV28 with TRBJ1-2; D may be TRBD1 (5 bases). The germline gives CDR1 MDHEN, CDR2 SYDVKM. Trimming stripped 2 bases from V and 1 base from J, with 11 bases between. The CDR3 contains 15 residues. The CDR3 sequence: CASSLGAGLNYGYTF. Here the CDR3 DNA reads TGTGCCAGCAGTTTAGGGGCAGGTCTTAACTATGGCTACACCTTC.

For the CDR3, the DNA is TGTGCCAGCAGTTTAAGGACAGGCTACGAGCAGTACTTC. Translation gives CASSLRTGYEQYF. The chain has TRBV27 and TRBJ2-7; 7 bases line up with TRBD1. Germline lookup yields CDR1 MNHEY and CDR2 SMNVEV (reference sequence). With V trimmed by 2 bases and J by 3 bases, 1 base remained unmatched. The CDR3 loop spans 13 amino acids.

The gene calls are TRBV9 and TRBJ2-1; TRBD2 matches 9 bases. The CDR3 runs to 13 residues. The germline V gene encodes CDR1 SGDLS and CDR2 YYNGEE. With V trimmed by 3 bases and J by 9 bases, 4 bases remained unmatched. DNA for the CDR3: TGTGCCAGCAGCGACACTAGCGGGTCTGAGCAGTTCTTC. As protein: CASSDTSGSEQFF. The whole variable domain, remainder taken from reference TRBV9 and TRBJ2-1, is DSGVTQTPKHLITATGQRVTLRCSPRSGDLSVYWYQQSLDQGLQFLIQYYNGEERAKGNILERFSAQQFPDLHSELNLSSLELGDSALYFCASSDTSGSEQFFGPGTRLTVL.

This chain uses TRBV28 with TRBJ2-3; 13 positions agree with TRBD2. The CDR3 is 15 residues long. Unmatched junction bases numbered 6, after V lost 6 bases and J lost 6 bases. Germline loops: CDR1 MDHEN, CDR2 SYDVKM. CDR3 protein: CASSPGTSGIDTQYF. DNA of the CDR3: TGTGCCAGCAGCCCCGGGACTAGCGGGATTGATACGCAGTATTTT.